These 3 T cell receptor beta chains originate from one sample sequenced in a study of T cell responses to AZD1222 COVID-19 vaccine. Profiling relied on immunoSEQ multiplex PCR, and the TCRdb table lists in-frame clones only, not all of them. The data hold about 22,000 clones, with approximately 86% observed a single time. Source: peripheral blood, taken on day 0 of AZD1222 vaccination. The source of these receptors is an adult in good health.

This clone was observed a handful of times. This chain uses TRBV6-2 or TRBV6-3 with TRBJ2-7; the D gene is possibly TRBD2 (5 bases). V was trimmed by 4 bases and J by 3 bases, leaving 7 bases between them. CDR3 length: 12 amino acids. The germline CDR1 and CDR2 sequences are MNHEY and SVGEGT. CDR3 in DNA: TGTGCCAGCAGTTCACGGGACTACGAGCAGTACTTC. This gives the protein CASSSRDYEQYF.

This chain links TRBV5-1 with TRBJ1-4; TRBD1 aligns across 10 bases. The length of the CDR3 is 14 residues. Looked up from germline, CDR1 is SGHRS and CDR2 is YFSETQ. J was trimmed by 8 bases and V by 4 bases; bases with no gene match: 5. DNA for the CDR3: TGCGCCAGCAGCAGGGACAGGGGAGGAGAAAAACTGTTTTTT. Translation: CASSRDRGGEKLFF. Filled out from reference TRBV5-1 and TRBJ1-4, the complete variable domain reads KAGVTQTPRYLIKTRGQQVTLSCSPISGHRSVSWYQQTPGQGLQFLFEYFSETQRNKGNFPGRFSGRQFSNSRSEMNVSTLELGDSALYLCASSRDRGGEKLFFGSGTQLSVL.

The rearrangement joins TRBV9 to TRBJ2-1; D is unclear. Looked up from germline, CDR1 is SGDLS and CDR2 is YYNGEE. The CDR3 is 12 residues long. The V and J ends lost 1 base and 10 bases respectively, with 9 bases between them. CDR3 sequence: CASSVLAQEQFF. CDR3 nucleotides: TGTGCCAGCAGCGTACTTGCCCAGGAGCAGTTCTTC.